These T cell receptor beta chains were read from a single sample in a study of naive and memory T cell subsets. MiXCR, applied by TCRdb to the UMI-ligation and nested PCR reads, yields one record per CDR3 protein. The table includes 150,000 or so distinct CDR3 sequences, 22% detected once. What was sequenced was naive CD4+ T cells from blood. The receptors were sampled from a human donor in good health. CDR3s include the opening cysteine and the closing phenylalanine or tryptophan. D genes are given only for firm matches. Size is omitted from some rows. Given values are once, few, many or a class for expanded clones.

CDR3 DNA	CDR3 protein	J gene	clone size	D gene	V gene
TGTGCCAGCAGTTTGGTGGGGGCAGCCAAAAACATTCAGTACTTC	CASSLVGAAKNIQYF	TRBJ2-4	NA	NA	TRBV28
TGTGCCAGCAGCTGGGACAGGGGGAATGAAAAACTGTTTTTT	CASSWDRGNEKLFF	TRBJ1-4	NA	TRBD1	TRBV11-2
TGCAGTGCTAGAGAAGCGGGTCCCTACGAGCAGTACTTC	CSAREAGPYEQYF	TRBJ2-7	NA	NA	TRBV20-1
TGTGCCAGCAGCTTCACCGGAGGGAGTGGGGGCACCGGGGAGCTGTTTTTT	CASSFTGGSGGTGELFF	TRBJ2-2	NA	NA	TRBV11-3
TGTGCCAGTAGCCTGACAGACATGAACACTGAAGCTTTCTTT	CASSLTDMNTEAFF	TRBJ1-1	NA	NA	TRBV6-1
TGTGCCAGCAGCTCCAGGGGGAACACTGAAGCTTTCTTT	CASSSRGNTEAFF	TRBJ1-1	many	NA	TRBV7-6
TGTGCCAGCAGCCGACTAGGGCTAGCGCTAGGGGGAAACATTCAGTACTTC	CASSRLGLALGGNIQYF	TRBJ2-4	NA	NA	TRBV7-6
TGTGCCAGCAGAGCACAGGGGGCTAACTATGGCTACACCTTC	CASRAQGANYGYTF	TRBJ1-2	few	TRBD1	TRBV6-6
TGCGCCAGCAGCTTACAAACTACGGCCCGGAATACGCAGTATTTT	CASSLQTTARNTQYF	TRBJ2-3	NA	NA	TRBV5-1
TGCAGTGCTAGTGGCCAGGAGGGTCAGCCCCAGCATTTT	CSASGQEGQPQHF	TRBJ1-5	NA	NA	TRBV20-1
TGTGCCACCAGTGATTCCCTAGCGGGAGGGCCAGATACGCAGTATTTT	CATSDSLAGGPDTQYF	TRBJ2-3	NA	TRBD2	TRBV24-1
TGTGCCAGCAGTTCCCCGGGGAGAACTGGTGAAAAACTGTTTTTT	CASSSPGRTGEKLFF	TRBJ1-4	NA	NA	TRBV6-2/TRBV6-3
TGCAGTGCTATCCGGGGCACAGATACGCAGTATTTT	CSAIRGTDTQYF	TRBJ2-3	few	NA	TRBV20-1
TGTGCCAGCAGCTCCGGGAGTCAAGATACGCAGTATTTT	CASSSGSQDTQYF	TRBJ2-3	few	NA	TRBV7-3
TGTGCCAGCAAGGACAGGCTTAACTACAATGAGCAGTTCTTC	CASKDRLNYNEQFF	TRBJ2-1	many	TRBD1	TRBV25-1
TGTGCCAGCAGTTTTTCGATAGGGGTTGCCCCTGGGGCCAACGTCCTGACTTTC	CASSFSIGVAPGANVLTF	TRBJ2-6	NA	NA	TRBV12-3/TRBV12-4
TGTGCCAGCACCCTCGCGGGCAGCTCCTACGAGCAGTACTTC	CASTLAGSSYEQYF	TRBJ2-7	NA	NA	TRBV2
TGTGCCAGCACCAAGACAGGGGTCAGAAATGAGCAGTTCTTC	CASTKTGVRNEQFF	TRBJ2-1	few	TRBD1	TRBV6-1
TGCGCCAGCAGCCTACTACAGGGGGTAACCTCTGGGGCCAACGTCCTGACTTTC	CASSLLQGVTSGANVLTF	TRBJ2-6	once	TRBD1	TRBV5-1
TGCAGTGCTAGCCCGGCGCGGGATCAAGAGACCCAGTACTTC	CSASPARDQETQYF	TRBJ2-5	NA	NA	TRBV20-1
TGTGCCAGCAGAGCGGTAAGGGAGCATGAGTTCTTC	CASRAVREHEFF	TRBJ2-1	NA	NA	TRBV28
TGTGCCAGCACCTCCTCCAGGGGGCCCTCCTACGAGCAGTACTTC	CASTSSRGPSYEQYF	TRBJ2-7	few	TRBD1	TRBV6-6
TGCAGTGCTAGAGATAGGGCCCTAGCGTTAACCGAGCAGTACTTC	CSARDRALALTEQYF	TRBJ2-7	NA	NA	TRBV20-1